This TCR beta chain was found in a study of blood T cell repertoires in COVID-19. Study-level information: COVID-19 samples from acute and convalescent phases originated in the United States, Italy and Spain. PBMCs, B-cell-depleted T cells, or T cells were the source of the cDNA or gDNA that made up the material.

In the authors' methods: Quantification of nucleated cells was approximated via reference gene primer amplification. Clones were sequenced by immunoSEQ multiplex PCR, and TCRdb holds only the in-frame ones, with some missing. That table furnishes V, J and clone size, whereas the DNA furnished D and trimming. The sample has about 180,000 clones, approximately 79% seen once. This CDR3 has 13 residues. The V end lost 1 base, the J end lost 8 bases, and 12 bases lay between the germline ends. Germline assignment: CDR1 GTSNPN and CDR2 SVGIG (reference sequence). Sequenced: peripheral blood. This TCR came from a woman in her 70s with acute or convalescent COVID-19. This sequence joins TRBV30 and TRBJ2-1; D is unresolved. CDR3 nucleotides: TGTGCCTGGAGTGGACAAGAAAACCATGAGCAGTTCTTC. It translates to CAWSGQENHEQFF.